The sequence of this T cell receptor (beta chain) was determined in a study of technical replicates of blood from several donors. The method was immunoSEQ multiplex PCR; TCRdb's version includes in-frame clones alone and lacks a portion of them. The data contain roughly 71,000 clones, around 95% of them seen just once; the ten biggest clones take up about 0.22%. CDR3 size: 16 residues. From germline, CDR1 is MDHEN and CDR2 SYDVKM. J lost 8 bases, V lost 5 bases, and 15 bases had no gene match. The origin of this receptor is a human donor in good health. Sequencing was performed on T cells isolated from PBMCs. The chain uses TRBV28 and TRBJ2-1; 7 bases align to TRBD2. As DNA, the CDR3 is TGTGCCAGCAGTCTAACTTCGGCGGGAGTGTTGTATGAGCAGTTCTTC. Its translation: CASSLTSAGVLYEQFF.